In this sample, the clone carrying this T cell receptor (beta chain) turned up a few times. Its specificity is unknown. This sample was included in a study of blood T cells in healthy people across ages. Study-wide results and limits: It was the long-lived donors that had more naive CD4+ cells and higher diversity than aged donors. Diversity of TCR beta correlated strongly with naive T cell percentage. Shifts in expanded clonotypes may have been confounded by donor CMV status, which was unknown.

PBMCs numbering at least 7 million were isolated per sample. Deletions cut 2 bases from V and 2 bases from J, with 11 bases between. The CDR3 has 15 amino acids. Through a sample-barcoded 5' primer and a J-beta primer mix, a second PCR was run for about 6 to 12 cycles. TCRdb reprocessed the 5' RACE reads with MiXCR, giving one entry per CDR3 protein. This sample carries roughly 1,800,000 distinct CDR3 sequences, around half of them seen once, and the ten largest clones take over 2%. This clonotype was obtained from a woman aged 40 to 55 in good health. The rearrangement joins TRBV12-3 or TRBV12-4 to TRBJ2-3; possibly TRBD1 for D (6 bases). Material: blood. The DNA for the CDR3 is TGTGCCAGCAGTTTAACAGGGTTTCCCACAGATACGCAGTATTTT. Translated: CASSLTGFPTDTQYF.